Below, 29 T cell receptor beta chains from the same sample are listed, as sequenced in a study of cytomegalovirus exposure and HLA in healthy donors. PCR amplification relied on 60 Vbeta primers (plus 13 Jbeta primers). Sequenced by immunoSEQ multiplex PCR; TCRdb stores in-frame clones only, minus some. Of over 100,000 clones in the sample, 70% were seen once. The sample comprised PBMCs. The source of these receptors is a man under 40 in good health and CMV-seropositive.

The chain uses TRBV7-8 and TRBJ2-7; 7 nucleotides align to TRBD2. V was pared by 1 base and J by 4 bases, with 7 bases of the junction left unmatched. The length of the CDR3 is 15 residues. Germline V gives CDR1 SGHVS, CDR2 FQNEAQ. This CDR3 reads CASSLGLSGVYEQYF. Here the CDR3 DNA reads TGTGCCAGCAGCTTAGGTTTAAGCGGGGTTTACGAGCAGTACTTC.

This sequence joins TRBV2 and TRBJ2-4, with 12 bases lining up with TRBD2. Per the germline V gene, CDR1 is SNHLY and CDR2 is FYNNEI. With 7 bases clipped from V and 0 bases from J, the junction kept 4 bases outside the gene matches. The CDR3 totals 16 residues. The CDR3 sequence: CASKRGLAGAKNIQYF. The CDR3 nucleotides are TGTGCCAGCAAACGGGGACTAGCGGGAGCCAAAAACATTCAGTACTTC. The whole variable domain, remainder taken from reference TRBV2 and TRBJ2-4, is EPEVTQTPSHQVTQMGQEVILRCVPISNHLYFYWYRQILGQKVEFLVSFYNNEISEKSEIFDDQFSVERPDGSNFTLKIRSTKLEDSAMYFCASKRGLAGAKNIQYFGAGTRLSVL.

This clone was recorded only once. The chain is built from TRBV7-9 and TRBJ2-5; D might be TRBD2 (6 bases). Trimming removed 2 bases at V and 5 bases at J, with 12 bases between. The CDR3 sequence is 14 residues long. Looked up from germline, CDR1 is SEHNR and CDR2 is FQNEAQ (reference sequence). The CDR3, as DNA: TGTGCCAGCAGCTTAACCTTGGAGGGGGAGACCCAGTACTTC. The encoded protein is CASSLTLEGETQYF.

This rearrangement joins TRBV4-1 to TRBJ2-3; 11 bases agree with TRBD2. Germline CDR1 MGHRA, CDR2 YSYEKL. Trimming at V came to 4 bases and at J to 8 bases, leaving 17 bases not matched to a gene. The CDR3 loop spans 18 amino acids. CDR3 sequence: CASSLYSGPVLAGATQYF. The CDR3 nucleotides are TGCGCCAGCAGCCTCTACTCAGGGCCCGTACTAGCGGGAGCTACGCAGTATTTT.

This sequence joins TRBV12-2 and TRBJ2-7; the table names TRBD2, a call not compared with the DNA. TRBV12-2 represents a pseudogene. This CDR3 has 13 residues. The chain's CDR3 is CASRSGRGGEQYF. CDR3 in DNA: TGTGCAAGTCGCTCTGGCCGGGGAGGCGAGCAGTACTTC.

This chain links TRBV19 with TRBJ1-2; D ambiguous. This CDR3 has 15 residues. The V end was cut by 0 bases, the J end by 0 bases, with 8 bases between. Looked up from germline, CDR1 is LNHDA and CDR2 is SQIVND (reference sequence). The CDR3 reads CASSIDGGSNYGYTF. The CDR3 bases are TGTGCCAGTAGTATAGATGGCGGCTCTAACTATGGCTACACCTTC.

This rearrangement joins TRBV30 to TRBJ1-2; no clear D gene. Trimming took off 4 bases at V and 4 bases at J, with 10 bases between the two ends. The germline V gene encodes CDR1 GTSNPN and CDR2 SVGIG (reference sequence). The CDR3 sequence is 12 residues long. The CDR3 reads CAWNGGGYGYTF. DNA for the CDR3: TGTGCCTGGAATGGAGGCGGCTATGGCTACACCTTC.

V is TRBV2 and J is TRBJ1-5, with TRBD1 matching 7 bases. This CDR3 has 14 amino acids. The germline V gene has CDR1 SNHLY and CDR2 FYNNEI. With V trimmed by 8 bases and J by 3 bases, 7 bases remained unmatched. The CDR3 here is CASRDRGLNQPQHF. Here the CDR3 DNA reads TGTGCCAGCCGGGACAGAGGTCTCAATCAGCCCCAGCATTTT.

This chain uses TRBV5-4 with TRBJ1-1; TRBD1 might be the D (5 bases). CDR1 is SGHNT and CDR2 is YYREEE in the germline V gene (reference sequence). The CDR3 loop spans 14 amino acids. The V end was cut by 0 bases, the J end by 4 bases, with 10 bases between. The CDR3 protein is CASSLVGAPTEAFF. Written as DNA, the CDR3 is TGTGCCAGCAGCTTGGTTGGGGCTCCCACTGAAGCTTTCTTT. The variable domain in full, with the rest retrieved from reference TRBV5-4 and TRBJ1-1, is ETGVTQSPTHLIKTRGQQVTLRCSSQSGHNTVSWYQQALGQGPQFIFQYYREEENGRGNFPPRFSGLQFPNYSSELNVNALELDDSALYLCASSLVGAPTEAFFGQGTRLTVV.

This chain links TRBV6-5 with TRBJ1-1, with no clear D. V lost 5 bases, J lost 1 base, and 11 bases lay in between. This CDR3 region has 14 residues. Germline assignment: CDR1 MNHEY and CDR2 SVGAGI. DNA of the CDR3: TGTGCCAGCAGTATAGAGTTTAGGAACACTGAAGCTTTCTTT. The encoded protein is CASSIEFRNTEAFF.

This chain connects TRBV5-1 to TRBJ2-6; possibly TRBD1 for D (5 bases). CDR1 is SGHRS and CDR2 is YFSETQ in the germline V gene. V gave up 3 bases and J gave up 4 bases, with 14 bases separating them. The CDR3 runs 16 residues. CDR3 sequence (DNA): TGCGCCAGCAGCTCTCGCAGCAGGGCCGGGGCCAACGTCCTGACTTTC. Translation: CASSSRSRAGANVLTF.

V usage is TRBV29-1 and J usage is TRBJ2-3, with TRBD1 matching over 10 bases. V shed 0 bases and J 0 bases; nucleotides not matched to a gene: 6. This CDR3 contains 17 residues. CDR1 is SQVTM and CDR2 is ANQGSEA in the germline V gene. The CDR3 DNA reads TGCAGCGTTGAAGACACTCGGGACAGGGGAAGCACAGATACGCAGTATTTT. Its protein is CSVEDTRDRGSTDTQYF.

About this clone itself: An end of the junction differs from the germline gene, which may be a read error. The chain links TRBV15 to TRBJ1-3, with D hard to call. CDR3 length: 16 amino acids. From germline, CDR1 is LNHNV and CDR2 YYDKDF (reference sequence). The CDR3 loop reads CATSLPSTITGDTIYF. CDR3 nucleotides: TGTGCCACCAGCCTACCCTCCACGATAACTGGAGACACCATATATTTT.

The table lists this clone with a few counts. The rearrangement links TRBV5-1 to TRBJ1-2, with 9 nucleotides matching TRBD1. V was clipped by 5 bases and J by 0 bases; unmatched bases: 5. This CDR3 has 15 amino acids. Germline lookup yields CDR1 SGHRS and CDR2 YFSETQ. The CDR3 is CASRRRTGANYGYTF. The CDR3 DNA is TGCGCCAGCAGACGTCGGACAGGGGCTAACTATGGCTACACCTTC.

The gene calls are TRBV11-3 and TRBJ1-3; D not resolved. Trimming shortened V by 3 bases and J by 0 bases, and 6 bases separated the two germline ends. The length of the CDR3 is 14 residues. Germline CDR1 SGHNT, CDR2 YENEEA. The CDR3 loop is CASSLDFSGNTIYF. The CDR3 DNA reads TGTGCCAGCAGCTTGGACTTCTCTGGAAACACCATATATTTT. The whole variable domain, remainder taken from reference TRBV11-3 and TRBJ1-3, is EAGVVQSPRYKIIEKKQPVAFWCNPISGHNTLYWYLQNLGQGPELLIRYENEEAVDDSQLPKDRFSAERLKGVDSTLKIQPAELGDSAVYLCASSLDFSGNTIYFGEGSWLTVV.

The DNA of the CDR3 is TGTGCCAGCAGCCGCCTCCTGACTAGCGGGAGGGCCTTTACTGGGGCCAACGTCCTGACTTTC. The encoded protein is CASSRLLTSGRAFTGANVLTF. V is TRBV9 and J is TRBJ2-6, with 14 bases matching TRBD2. Germline-derived CDR1 and CDR2 are SGDLS and YYNGEE. This CDR3 is 21 amino acids long. The junction had 14 bases not matched to a gene; V was cut back by 4 bases and J by 2 bases.

The rearrangement links TRBV7-3 to TRBJ2-1, with 9 positions matching TRBD1. The germline CDR1 and CDR2 sequences are SGHTA and FQGTGA. V dropped 3 bases and J dropped 12; count of bases not matched to a gene: 9. The CDR3 is 14 residues long. CDR3 sequence reads: CASSFGTGRSRQFF. CDR3 DNA sequence: TGTGCCAGCAGCTTTGGGACAGGGCGGTCTCGGCAGTTCTTC.

The chain couples TRBV19 to TRBJ1-3; D remains unclear. Trimming removed 5 bases from V and 5 bases from J, with 10 bases in between. The germline V gene encodes CDR1 LNHDA and CDR2 SQIVND (reference sequence). The CDR3 sequence is 13 residues long. CDR3 DNA sequence: TGTGCCAGTAGTGAGGGAACCAGAAACACCATATATTTT. Its protein product is CASSEGTRNTIYF.

This chain links TRBV5-4 with TRBJ2-5, with 11 bases that match TRBD1. CDR1 SGHNT and CDR2 YYREEE come from the germline V gene (reference sequence). This CDR3 has 15 residues. The ends lost 5 bases at V and 5 bases at J; junction bases unmatched: 8. This CDR3 reads CASRPGTGGGETQYF. The CDR3 DNA sequence: TGTGCCAGCAGACCCGGGACAGGGGGAGGGGAGACCCAGTACTTC.

J is TRBJ1-2 and V is TRBV9, with D possibly being TRBD1 (5 bases). Looked up from germline, CDR1 is SGDLS and CDR2 is YYNGEE. The CDR3 loop spans 16 amino acids. Trimming removed 4 bases at V and 4 bases at J, with 20 bases between. Written as DNA, the CDR3 is TGTGCCAGCAGCCTCGCCCTTGATAGGGGCGGCTATGGCTACACCTTC. The encoded protein is CASSLALDRGGYGYTF.

This clone has only a few counts. The J gene is TRBJ1-2, the V gene TRBV7-9; 9 nucleotides agree with TRBD1. The CDR3 loop spans 18 amino acids. Per the germline V gene, CDR1 is SEHNR and CDR2 is FQNEAQ (reference sequence). The junction had 18 bases not matched to a gene; V was cut back by 5 bases and J by 5 bases. The CDR3 region has the DNA TGTGCCAGCAGCCCTGGTGGGGGCGGGACAGGGCAATTGTATGGCTACACCTTC. Protein: CASSPGGGGTGQLYGYTF.

The chain recombines TRBV10-3 with TRBJ2-1; 13 bases map to TRBD2. Per the germline V gene, CDR1 is ENHRY and CDR2 is SYGVKD. CDR3 length: 20 amino acids. Trimming cost V 3 bases and J 2 bases; bases outside gene matches: 13. CDR3 in DNA: TGTGCCATCAGTGAAGGGGGGAGGACTAGCGGGGGCCAAACCTACAATGAGCAGTTCTTC. It translates to CAISEGGRTSGGQTYNEQFF.

The chain uses TRBV28 and TRBJ1-1, with D perhaps TRBD1 (5 bases). The V end was cut by 6 bases, the J end by 4 bases, with 12 bases between. Germline CDR1 reads MDHEN; CDR2 reads SYDVKM. This CDR3 is built from 13 residues. The CDR3 loop is CASSRSGGTEAFF. CDR3 DNA sequence: TGTGCCAGCAGCCGCTCCGGGGGCACTGAAGCTTTCTTT.

This chain joins TRBV15 and TRBJ1-2, with a tentative D call TRBD1 (5 bases). V lost 0 bases to trimming and J lost 6 bases, with 8 bases between them. Germline lookup yields CDR1 LNHNV and CDR2 YYDKDF (reference sequence). This CDR3 is built from 13 residues. The CDR3 spells CATSRDRVDGYTF. CDR3 sequence (DNA): TGTGCCACCAGCAGAGACAGGGTCGATGGCTACACCTTC.

This clone was recorded only once. The chain combines TRBV7-3 with TRBJ1-3; weak D call: TRBD1 (6 bases). The CDR3 has 15 amino acids. Trimming pared 1 base from V and 3 bases from J, leaving 10 bases between. Germline-derived CDR1 and CDR2 are SGHTA and FQGTGA. The DNA for the CDR3 is TGTGCCAGCAGCTTAATCGGGGGGCGTGGAAACACCATATATTTT. Translating gives CASSLIGGRGNTIYF. The variable domain in full, with the rest retrieved from reference TRBV7-3 and TRBJ1-3, is GAGVSQTPSNKVTEKGKYVELRCDPISGHTALYWYRQSLGQGPEFLIYFQGTGAADDSGLPNDRFFAVRPEGSVSTLKIQRTERGDSAVYLCASSLIGGRGNTIYFGEGSWLTVV.

As to this clone: The junction does not match germline at one end; this may be a read error. CDR3 region: CVSSDWRGTDTQYF. The CDR3 coding sequence is TGTGTCAGCAGTGATTGGAGGGGCACAGATACGCAGTATTTT. V is TRBV6-1 and J is TRBJ2-3, with a possible D match to TRBD2 (6 bases). This CDR3 region has 14 residues. Germline V gene lookup returns CDR1 MNHNS and CDR2 SASEGT.

The CDR3 region is CASSERRGNEQFF. Written as DNA, the CDR3 is TGTGCCAGCAGCGAGAGAAGGGGGAATGAGCAGTTCTTC. This chain joins TRBV2 and TRBJ2-1; D is perhaps TRBD1 (6 bases). Germline V gives CDR1 SNHLY, CDR2 FYNNEI. This CDR3 region has 13 residues. V lost 6 bases and J 7 bases, leaving 13 bases between the germline ends.

This chain connects TRBV19 to TRBJ2-3; the D is unclear. This CDR3 is 15 amino acids long. Germline CDR1 and CDR2: LNHDA and SQIVND (reference sequence). With 6 bases removed from V and 2 bases from J, the gap between germline ends came to 15 bases. The CDR3 sequence: CASSSLLRSTDTQYF. The DNA for the CDR3 is TGTGCCAGTAGCTCCCTTCTCCGGTCCACAGATACGCAGTATTTT.

The gene calls are TRBV5-1 and TRBJ2-1, with 7 nucleotides matching TRBD1. Germline CDR1 and CDR2: SGHRS and YFSETQ. The trim removed 4 bases at V and 7 bases at J, leaving 14 bases unmatched. This CDR3 region has 16 residues. CDR3 in DNA: TGCGCCAGCAGCGTCCTAGGGGGCGTCTCGCCTAATGAGCAGTTCTTC. Translation: CASSVLGGVSPNEQFF.